The 30 T cell receptor beta chains reported below all come from one sample, sequenced in a study of identical twins. TCRdb analysed the 5' RACE reads with MiXCR anew, one entry per CDR3 protein. The sample has roughly 570,000 distinct CDR3 sequences, 9.6% seen once; the top ten hold under 3%. The data were also submitted as part of a second study, on yellow fever vaccine responses in identical twins.

The sequenced sample consisted of PBMCs. All receptors come from a woman younger than 35 in good health.

This clonotype was observed many times. This chain joins TRBV7-9 and TRBJ2-3; D is unresolved. Per the germline V gene, CDR1 is SEHNR and CDR2 is FQNEAQ (reference sequence). The CDR3 sequence is 13 residues long. V shed 1 base and J shed 4 bases, with 6 bases lying between them. CDR3 nucleotides: TGTGCCAGCAGCTTAGTGCGGCCAGATACGCAGTATTTT. This codes for CASSLVRPDTQYF.

The rearrangement links TRBV9 to TRBJ2-2; D may be TRBD2 (7 bases). CDR1 and CDR2 (germline): SGDLS, YYNGEE. V lost 4 bases and J 0 bases, leaving 19 bases between the germline ends. This CDR3 region has 18 residues. CDR3 loop: CASSPLSGGGANTGELFF. CDR3 sequence (DNA): TGTGCCAGCAGCCCCCTGAGTGGAGGGGGGGCGAACACCGGGGAGCTGTTTTTT.

The rearrangement uses TRBV30 and TRBJ2-7; weak D call: TRBD2 (6 bases). Germline V gene data show CDR1 as GTSNPN and CDR2 as SVGIG (reference sequence). V was cut by 3 bases and J by 3 bases, with 6 bases left in between. CDR3 length equals 11 residues. CDR3 region: CAWRGGYEQYF. CDR3 in DNA: TGTGCCTGGAGGGGGGGCTACGAGCAGTACTTC.

The chain carries TRBV25-1 and TRBJ2-1; D unclear. V gave up 3 bases and J gave up 8 bases, with 8 bases separating them. In germline, CDR1 is MGHDK, CDR2 SYGVNS. This CDR3 is 12 amino acids long. The CDR3 region is CASSDRPDEQFF. Written as DNA, the CDR3 is TGTGCCAGCAGTGATAGACCCGATGAGCAGTTCTTC.

The CDR3 reads CASSYRTGGRLETQYF. For the CDR3, the DNA is TGTGCCAGCAGTTACAGGACAGGGGGCAGATTGGAGACCCAGTACTTC. This chain joins TRBV12-3 or TRBV12-4 and TRBJ2-5, with TRBD1 matching 11 bases. V gave up 4 bases and J gave up 5 bases; unmatched junction bases: 9. The CDR3 is made up of 16 amino acids.

This clonotype was counted a few times. The genes are TRBV5-1 and TRBJ2-1; 10 bases map to TRBD1. The CDR3 is made up of 16 amino acids. The V gene's germline CDR1 is SGHRS and CDR2 YFSETQ. V was clipped by 0 bases and J by 6 bases; unmatched bases: 6. The CDR3 here is CASSLGGDRGSNEQFF. DNA of the CDR3: TGCGCCAGCAGCTTGGGTGGGGACAGGGGCTCCAATGAGCAGTTCTTC. Drawing the rest from reference TRBV5-1 and TRBJ2-1, the complete variable domain is KAGVTQTPRYLIKTRGQQVTLSCSPISGHRSVSWYQQTPGQGLQFLFEYFSETQRNKGNFPGRFSGRQFSNSRSEMNVSTLELGDSALYLCASSLGGDRGSNEQFFGPGTRLTVL.

The chain employs TRBV5-1 and TRBJ2-1; 10 bases are a match to TRBD1. Germline values: CDR1 SGHRS, CDR2 YFSETQ. Trimming removed 0 bases from V and 6 bases from J; junction bases left unmatched: 3. The CDR3 is 15 residues long. The CDR3 sequence: CASSLGQGAGNEQFF. The CDR3 bases are TGCGCCAGCAGCTTGGGACAGGGGGCTGGCAATGAGCAGTTCTTC.

The J gene is TRBJ2-1, the V gene TRBV19, with no clear D. Germline assignment: CDR1 LNHDA and CDR2 SQIVND (reference sequence). V was cut by 5 bases and J by 10 bases, with 15 bases left in between. This CDR3 contains 13 residues. CDR3 in DNA: TGTGCCAGTAGTTATGGCGCGGCCTACGAGCAGTTCTTC. Translation: CASSYGAAYEQFF.

This clonotype was counted many times. The chain links TRBV12-3 or TRBV12-4 to TRBJ2-2; the D is unclear. V was clipped by 8 bases and J by 1 base, with 5 bases between them. This CDR3 spans 12 amino acids. The CDR3 coding sequence is TGTGCCAGCGGCATGAACACCGGGGAGCTGTTTTTT. This encodes CASGMNTGELFF.

CDR3 region: CASSLVQPGANVLTF. The CDR3 DNA reads as TGTGCCAGCAGCTTGGTCCAGCCCGGGGCCAACGTCCTGACTTTC. This sequence joins TRBV5-4 and TRBJ2-6; D gene unclear. Trimming shortened V by 0 bases and J by 4 bases, and 8 bases separated the two germline ends. The germline CDR1 and CDR2 sequences are SGHNT and YYREEE (reference sequence). The CDR3 consists of 15 residues.

This clonotype was found a few times. This sequence joins TRBV7-2 and TRBJ1-2; D is uncertain. The CDR3 sequence is 14 residues long. V lost 5 bases and J lost 1, with 11 bases in between. Germline CDR1 is SGHTA and CDR2 is FQGNSA. DNA for the CDR3: TGTGCCAGCAGCAAATCCCGGGATAACTATGGCTACACCTTC. The encoded protein is CASSKSRDNYGYTF.

V usage is TRBV28 and J usage is TRBJ2-5; D remains unclear. V shed 3 bases and J shed 2 bases, with 7 bases lying between them. This CDR3 is built from 13 residues. Germline values: CDR1 MDHEN, CDR2 SYDVKM. This chain's CDR3 is CASSFVWQETQYF. In DNA, the CDR3 is TGTGCCAGCAGTTTTGTCTGGCAAGAGACCCAGTACTTC.

The V and J genes are TRBV27 and TRBJ2-7; TRBD1 might be the D (5 bases). V lost 8 bases and J 1 base, leaving 15 bases between the germline ends. The CDR3 covers 14 residues. Germline loops: CDR1 MNHEY, CDR2 SMNVEV (reference sequence). The CDR3 protein is CASGARLGSYEQYF. CDR3 nucleotides: TGTGCCAGCGGGGCCCGTTTGGGGTCCTACGAGCAGTACTTC.

This clonotype occurred a few times. The chain couples TRBV7-9 to TRBJ2-5, with 9 bases fitting TRBD1. The CDR3 is 15 residues long. The ends lost 4 bases at V and 4 bases at J; junction bases unmatched: 7. Germline values: CDR1 SEHNR, CDR2 FQNEAQ (reference sequence). The CDR3 is CASSSNTGGGETQYF. CDR3 sequence (DNA): TGTGCCAGCAGCTCAAACACAGGGGGCGGAGAGACCCAGTACTTC.

This sequence joins TRBV29-1 and TRBJ2-5; TRBD2 matches 9 bases. This CDR3 region has 17 residues. V was pared by 0 bases and J by 5 bases, with 13 bases of the junction left unmatched. Germline lookup yields CDR1 SQVTM and CDR2 ANQGSEA. The CDR3, as DNA: TGCAGCGTTGAAGATCGGCGGCGGGAGGGCCTTAGGGAGACCCAGTACTTC. Its translation is CSVEDRRREGLRETQYF.

This clonotype was observed once. No conserved phenylalanine or tryptophan ends this CDR3, so it is likely a read error. The DNA is left out, because the CDR3 cannot be placed on it with certainty; the CDR3 is given as TCRdb lists it. The chain carries TRBV6-2 or TRBV6-3 and TRBJ2-3; the tabulated D call, TRBD1, remains unverified against the DNA. Germline V gene lookup returns CDR1 MNHEY and CDR2 SVGEGT. The CDR3 sequence runs 8 residues, both termini included. This chain's CDR3 is CASSYGTL.

This clonotype was seen a few times. The chain combines TRBV7-9 with TRBJ2-1; D might be TRBD1 or TRBD2, each matching 5 bases. The CDR3 has 15 residues. Germline loops: CDR1 SEHNR, CDR2 FQNEAQ (reference sequence). The V end lost 1 base, the J end lost 2 bases, and 9 bases lay between the germline ends. The CDR3: CASSLGGDPYNEQFF. The CDR3 DNA reads as TGTGCCAGCAGCTTAGGAGGGGACCCCTACAATGAGCAGTTCTTC.

A few counts support this clonotype. The chain couples TRBV28 to TRBJ2-4; TRBD1 matches at 7 bases. Germline CDR1 MDHEN, CDR2 SYDVKM. Trimming at V came to 6 bases and at J to 4 bases, leaving 3 bases not matched to a gene. The length of the CDR3 is 13 residues. CDR3 nucleotides: TGTGCCAGCAGCGGGACAGTTAAAAACATTCAGTACTTC. It specifies CASSGTVKNIQYF.

This clonotype was observed at least ten times. The chain combines TRBV2 with TRBJ1-1; no clear D gene. The CDR3 sequence is 13 residues long. Per germline, CDR1 SNHLY and CDR2 FYNNEI. V lost 9 bases to trimming and J lost 6 bases, with 17 bases between them. The CDR3 DNA reads TGTGCCAGAGACCCCGAAGGGTCCGCTGAAGCTTTCTTT. Its protein is CARDPEGSAEAFF. The whole variable domain, remainder taken from reference TRBV2 and TRBJ1-1, is EPEVTQTPSHQVTQMGQEVILRCVPISNHLYFYWYRQILGQKVEFLVSFYNNEISEKSEIFDDQFSVERPDGSNFTLKIRSTKLEDSAMYFCARDPEGSAEAFFGQGTRLTVV.

V and J are TRBV2 and TRBJ2-3, with 7 bases identical to TRBD2. V shed 8 bases and J 1 base; nucleotides not matched to a gene: 9. The CDR3 sequence is 15 residues long. Per the germline V gene, CDR1 is SNHLY and CDR2 is FYNNEI. The CDR3 sequence is CASWVSGYRTDTQYF. In nucleotides, the CDR3 is TGTGCCAGCTGGGTTAGCGGGTACCGCACAGATACGCAGTATTTT.

V usage is TRBV20-1 and J usage is TRBJ2-6; 8 bases line up with TRBD2. Germline V gene sequence: CDR1 DFQATT, CDR2 SNEGSKA (reference sequence). This CDR3 contains 18 residues. With 1 base clipped from V and 0 bases from J, the junction kept 8 bases outside the gene matches. CDR3 sequence: CSARAPGGFSSGANVLTF. In nucleotides, the CDR3 is TGCAGTGCTAGAGCCCCGGGAGGGTTCAGCTCTGGGGCCAACGTCCTGACTTTC.

In DNA, the CDR3 is TGTGCCAGCAGCCAAGTTGTAGCGGGGGGGCCCTGGATCTACAATGAGCAGTTCTTC. Translated, it gives CASSQVVAGGPWIYNEQFF. The J gene is TRBJ2-1, the V gene TRBV4-2, with 11 bases matching TRBD2. CDR3 length: 19 residues. CDR1 and CDR2 (germline): LGHNA, YNFKEQ. J was trimmed by 3 bases and V by 1 base; bases with no gene match: 11.

The genes are TRBV18 and TRBJ1-1; the D is unclear. The V end was cut by 6 bases, the J end by 10 bases, with 15 bases between. The CDR3 has 12 amino acids. Germline values: CDR1 KGHSH, CDR2 LQKENI. As DNA, the CDR3 is TGTGCCAGCTCCCACGACGACGAAAGAGCTTTCTTT. Its protein is CASSHDDERAFF.

This clonotype showed up just a few times. The chain uses TRBV7-9 and TRBJ2-7; D unclear. The CDR3 extends over 12 amino acids. Trimming cost V 3 bases and J 6 bases, with 9 bases left between them. CDR1 SEHNR and CDR2 FQNEAQ come from the germline V gene (reference sequence). The CDR3 sequence is CASSFSPVEQYF. The CDR3, as DNA: TGTGCCAGCAGCTTTAGTCCTGTCGAGCAGTACTTC.

The chain carries TRBV7-2 and TRBJ2-2; D gene ambiguous. This CDR3 is 15 amino acids long. The germline V gene encodes CDR1 SGHTA and CDR2 FQGNSA. Trimming took off 5 bases at V and 7 bases at J, with 17 bases between the two ends. The chain's CDR3 is CASSRSGARVGELFF. The CDR3 DNA reads as TGTGCCAGCAGCCGATCGGGTGCTCGGGTCGGGGAGCTGTTTTTT.

This clonotype was recorded at least ten times. The chain recombines TRBV7-2 with TRBJ1-2; D may be TRBD1 (5 bases). This CDR3 is 12 amino acids long. Deletions cut 8 bases from V and 6 bases from J, with 13 bases between. Per germline, CDR1 SGHTA and CDR2 FQGNSA. The DNA for the CDR3 is TGTGCCAGCGAGAGGGACCTAAATGGCTACACCTTC. It codes for CASERDLNGYTF.

This clonotype turned up a few times. V and J are TRBV20-1 and TRBJ2-3; 14 bases line up with TRBD2. After removal of 5 bases from V and 2 bases from J, the junction contained 6 bases not matched to a gene. Germline V gene sequence: CDR1 DFQATT, CDR2 SNEGSKA (reference sequence). This CDR3 comprises 16 residues. CDR3 DNA sequence: TGCAGTGCTGCCGTGGGACTAGCGGGGGCCACAGATACGCAGTATTTT. Translated: CSAAVGLAGATDTQYF.

This chain links TRBV29-1 with TRBJ2-7, with D perhaps assigned TRBD1 or TRBD2 (5 bases each). This CDR3 spans 14 amino acids. The germline CDR1 and CDR2 sequences are SQVTM and ANQGSEA. The V end was cut by 6 bases, the J end by 0 bases, with 15 bases between. Here the CDR3 DNA reads TGCAGCGTCTTGGGGGACGTACCCTCCTACGAGCAGTACTTC. This codes for CSVLGDVPSYEQYF.

In its sample, this clonotype was seen many times. The rearrangement uses TRBV12-3 or TRBV12-4 and TRBJ2-7; TRBD1 matches 8 bases. This CDR3 is built from 15 residues. With V trimmed by 6 bases and J by 2 bases, 9 bases remained unmatched. Here the CDR3 reads CASSLRTGQPYEQYF. CDR3 DNA: TGTGCCAGCAGCCTTAGGACAGGGCAGCCCTACGAGCAGTACTTC.

This clonotype has a handful of counts. The V and J genes are TRBV19 and TRBJ1-2; D is uncertain. CDR1 and CDR2 (germline): LNHDA, SQIVND (reference sequence). V was shortened by 3 bases and J by 8 bases, with 10 bases between the two germline ends. The CDR3 is 12 residues long. CDR3 loop: CASSMEGHGYTF. The CDR3 coding sequence is TGTGCCAGTAGTATGGAGGGCCACGGCTACACCTTC.